This T cell receptor (beta chain) was identified in a study of beta chain features in type 1 diabetes. Study conclusions and caveats: Type 1 diabetes patients had moderately but significantly shorter TCRB CDR3s in all four CD4+ subsets.

This CDR3 comprises 17 residues. The ends were cut back, 4 bases at V and 2 bases at J, with 16 bases in the middle. The germline V gene encodes CDR1 SGHRS and CDR2 YFSETQ. Expressed TCRB transcripts were sequenced because the isolated RNA had all been reverse transcribed beforehand. Generated by immunoSEQ multiplex PCR, the TCRdb table keeps only in-frame clones and is missing some. The sample contains roughly 150,000 clones, roughly 8% of which appear only once. This clone was found a few times. Its antigen is unidentified. The chain carries TRBV5-1 and TRBJ1-6, with D perhaps TRBD1 (6 bases). The sequencing sample was made of central memory CD4+ T cells from blood. The sequence came from a woman in her thirties or forties with type 1 diabetes. CDR3: CASSPGQISTYNSPLHF. The DNA for the CDR3 is TGCGCCAGCAGCCCCGGACAGATTAGCACCTATAATTCACCCCTCCACTTT.